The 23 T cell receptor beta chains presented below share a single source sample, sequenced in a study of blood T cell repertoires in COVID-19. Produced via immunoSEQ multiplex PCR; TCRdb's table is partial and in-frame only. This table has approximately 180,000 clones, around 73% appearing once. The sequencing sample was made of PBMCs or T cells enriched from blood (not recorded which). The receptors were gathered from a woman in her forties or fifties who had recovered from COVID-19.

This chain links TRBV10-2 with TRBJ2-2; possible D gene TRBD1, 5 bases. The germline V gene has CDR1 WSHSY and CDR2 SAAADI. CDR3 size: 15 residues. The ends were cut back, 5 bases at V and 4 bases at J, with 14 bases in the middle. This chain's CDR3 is CASSRTAQGTGELFF. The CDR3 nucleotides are TGCGCCAGCAGTCGGACGGCCCAGGGCACCGGGGAGCTGTTTTTT.

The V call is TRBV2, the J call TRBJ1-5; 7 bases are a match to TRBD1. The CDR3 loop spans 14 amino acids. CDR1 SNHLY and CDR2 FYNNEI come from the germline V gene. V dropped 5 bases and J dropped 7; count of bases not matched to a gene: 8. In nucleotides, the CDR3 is TGTGCCAGCAGTTCTGACAGGGTCGAACAGCCCCAGCATTTT. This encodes CASSSDRVEQPQHF.

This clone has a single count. The CDR3 DNA is TGTGCCTGGCACGCAGCGGGCCGCTCCTACAATGAGCAGTTCTTC. It translates to CAWHAAGRSYNEQFF. The chain recombines TRBV30 with TRBJ2-1; TRBD2 might be the D (6 bases). Trimming shortened V by 5 bases and J by 0 bases, and 14 bases separated the two germline ends. The germline CDR1 and CDR2 sequences are GTSNPN and SVGIG (reference sequence). The CDR3 length is 15 residues.

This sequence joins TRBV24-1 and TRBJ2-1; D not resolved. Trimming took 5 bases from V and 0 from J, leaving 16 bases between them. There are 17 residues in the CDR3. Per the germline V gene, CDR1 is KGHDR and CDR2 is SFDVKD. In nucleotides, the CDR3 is TGTGCCACCAGTGGAGTTGTTCTTCCGAGCTCCTACAATGAGCAGTTCTTC. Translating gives CATSGVVLPSSYNEQFF.

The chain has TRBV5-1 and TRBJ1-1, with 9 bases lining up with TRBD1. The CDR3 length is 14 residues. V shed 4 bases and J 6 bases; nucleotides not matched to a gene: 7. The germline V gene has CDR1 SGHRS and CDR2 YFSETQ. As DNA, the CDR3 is TGCGCCAGCAGCACGGGGACAGGGAGGGCTGAAGCTTTCTTT. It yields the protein CASSTGTGRAEAFF.

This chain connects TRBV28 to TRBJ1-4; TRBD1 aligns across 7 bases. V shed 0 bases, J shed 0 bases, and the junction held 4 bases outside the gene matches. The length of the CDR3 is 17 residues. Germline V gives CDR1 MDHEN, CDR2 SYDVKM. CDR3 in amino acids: CASSLWGQPATNEKLFF. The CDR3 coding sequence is TGTGCCAGCAGTTTATGGGGACAGCCTGCAACTAATGAAAAACTGTTTTTT. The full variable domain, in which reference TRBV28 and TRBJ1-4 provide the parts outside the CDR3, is DVKVTQSSRYLVKRTGEKVFLECVQDMDHENMFWYRQDPGLGLRLIYFSYDVKMKEKGDIPEGYSVSREKKERFSLILESASTNQTSMYLCASSLWGQPATNEKLFFGSGTQLSVL.

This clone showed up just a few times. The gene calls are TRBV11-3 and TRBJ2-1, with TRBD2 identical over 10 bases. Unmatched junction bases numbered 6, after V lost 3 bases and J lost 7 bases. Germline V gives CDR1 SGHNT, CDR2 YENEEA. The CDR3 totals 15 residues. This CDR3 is CASSLGLATQNEQFF. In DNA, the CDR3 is TGTGCCAGCAGCTTGGGACTAGCGACGCAGAATGAGCAGTTCTTC.

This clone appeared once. As DNA, the CDR3 is TGTGCCGGGGGGGCGGCAGGCACAGATACGCAGTATTTT. It translates to CAGGAAGTDTQYF. The chain carries TRBV5-4 and TRBJ2-3; D possibly corresponds to TRBD2 (7 bases). The CDR3 length is 13 residues. CDR1 SGHNT and CDR2 YYREEE come from the germline V gene (reference sequence). Trimming took off 10 bases at V and 1 base at J, with 13 bases between the two ends.

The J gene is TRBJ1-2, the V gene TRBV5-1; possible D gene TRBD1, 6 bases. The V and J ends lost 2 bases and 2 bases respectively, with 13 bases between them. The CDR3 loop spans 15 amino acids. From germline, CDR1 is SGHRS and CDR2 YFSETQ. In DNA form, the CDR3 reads TGCGCCAGCAGCTTCGAGGCTACAGGGAACTATGGCTACACCTTC. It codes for CASSFEATGNYGYTF.

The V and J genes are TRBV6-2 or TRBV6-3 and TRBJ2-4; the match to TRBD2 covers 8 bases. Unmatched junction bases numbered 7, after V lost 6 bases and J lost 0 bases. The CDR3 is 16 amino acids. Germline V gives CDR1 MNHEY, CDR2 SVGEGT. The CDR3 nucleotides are TGTGCCAGCAGCCCTCTCGGGGGGGTAGCCAAAAACATTCAGTACTTC. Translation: CASSPLGGVAKNIQYF.

The CDR3 sequence is CASSLRRDSRLAAKDKQYF. The CDR3, as DNA: TGTGCCAGCAGTTTAAGGCGGGACAGTCGATTAGCGGCCAAAGACAAGCAGTACTTC. This chain uses TRBV28 with TRBJ2-7; perhaps TRBD1 as D (7 bases). Trimming left V 2 bases short and J 8 bases short, with 31 bases between. The germline V gene has CDR1 MDHEN and CDR2 SYDVKM. The CDR3 extends over 19 amino acids.

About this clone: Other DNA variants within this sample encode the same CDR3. The CDR3 coding sequence is TGTGCCAGCAGTGACTCGACCGGGGGAGGCTACACCTTC. Residues: CASSDSTGGGYTF. The chain recombines TRBV6-4 with TRBJ1-2; TRBD1 is a possible D gene (5 bases). CDR1 is MRHNA, CDR2 SNTAGT, per germline. The CDR3 length is 13 residues. V was cut by 0 bases and J by 8 bases, with 10 bases left in between.

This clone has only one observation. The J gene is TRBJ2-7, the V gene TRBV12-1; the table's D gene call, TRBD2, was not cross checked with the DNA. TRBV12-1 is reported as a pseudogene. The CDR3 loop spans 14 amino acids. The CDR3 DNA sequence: TGTGCCAGCAGCTGGAGACTAGCGGTCTACGAGCAGTACTTC. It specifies CASSWRLAVYEQYF.

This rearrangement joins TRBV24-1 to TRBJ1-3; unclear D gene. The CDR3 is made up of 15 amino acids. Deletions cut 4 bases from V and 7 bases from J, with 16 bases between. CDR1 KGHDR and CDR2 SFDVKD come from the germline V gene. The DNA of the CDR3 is TGTGCCACCAGTGACTCAACGGTCCCCGGGAACACCATATATTTT. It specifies CATSDSTVPGNTIYF.

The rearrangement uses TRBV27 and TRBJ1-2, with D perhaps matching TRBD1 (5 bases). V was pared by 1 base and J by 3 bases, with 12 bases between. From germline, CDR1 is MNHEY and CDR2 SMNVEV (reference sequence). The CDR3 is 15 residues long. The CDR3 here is CASSLFGRADYGYTF. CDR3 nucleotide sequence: TGTGCCAGCAGTTTATTTGGCAGGGCCGACTATGGCTACACCTTC.

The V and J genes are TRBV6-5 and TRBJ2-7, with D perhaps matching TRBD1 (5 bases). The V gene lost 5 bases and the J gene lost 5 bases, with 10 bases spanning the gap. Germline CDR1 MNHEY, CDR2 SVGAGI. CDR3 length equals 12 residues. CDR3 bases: TGTGCCAGCAGTCTAAGGGGTGACGAGCAGTACTTC. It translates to CASSLRGDEQYF.

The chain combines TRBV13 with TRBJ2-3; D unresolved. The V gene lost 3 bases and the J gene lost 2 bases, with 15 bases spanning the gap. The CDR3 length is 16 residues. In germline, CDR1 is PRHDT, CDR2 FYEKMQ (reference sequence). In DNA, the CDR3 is TGTGCCAGCAGCTTGACCTCTAGGCGGAACACAGATACGCAGTATTTT. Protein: CASSLTSRRNTDTQYF.

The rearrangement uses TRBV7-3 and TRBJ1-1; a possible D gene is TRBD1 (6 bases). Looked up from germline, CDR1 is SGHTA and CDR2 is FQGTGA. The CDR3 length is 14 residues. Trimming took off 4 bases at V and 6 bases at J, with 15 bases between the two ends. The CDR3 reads CASSSRGGLPEAFF. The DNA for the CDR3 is TGTGCCAGCAGCTCTCGGGGGGGCCTCCCTGAAGCTTTCTTT. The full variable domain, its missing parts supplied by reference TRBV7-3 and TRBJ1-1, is GAGVSQTPSNKVTEKGKYVELRCDPISGHTALYWYRQSLGQGPEFLIYFQGTGAADDSGLPNDRFFAVRPEGSVSTLKIQRTERGDSAVYLCASSSRGGLPEAFFGQGTRLTVV.

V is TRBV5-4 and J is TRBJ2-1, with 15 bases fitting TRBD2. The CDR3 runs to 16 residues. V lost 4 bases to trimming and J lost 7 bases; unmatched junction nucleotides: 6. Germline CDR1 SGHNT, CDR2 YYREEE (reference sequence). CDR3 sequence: CASSAGLAGGRNEQFF. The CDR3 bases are TGTGCCAGCAGCGCCGGACTAGCGGGAGGGAGGAATGAGCAGTTCTTC.

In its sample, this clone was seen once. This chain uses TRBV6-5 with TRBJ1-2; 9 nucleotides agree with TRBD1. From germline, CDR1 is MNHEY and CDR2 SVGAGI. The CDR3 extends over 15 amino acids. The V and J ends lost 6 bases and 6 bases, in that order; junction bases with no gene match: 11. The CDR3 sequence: CASRLTGGRFNGYTF. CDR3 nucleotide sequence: TGTGCCAGCAGGTTGACAGGGGGACGGTTCAATGGCTACACCTTC.

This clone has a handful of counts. The CDR3 loop is CASSQTGGNTIYF. CDR3 DNA: TGTGCCAGCAGTCAGACAGGGGGAAACACCATATATTTT. This chain connects TRBV27 to TRBJ1-3; 7 bases match TRBD1. The CDR3 is made up of 13 amino acids. J gave up 4 bases and V 5 bases, and 2 bases lay outside the gene matches. Germline V CDR1 and CDR2: MNHEY, SMNVEV (reference sequence).

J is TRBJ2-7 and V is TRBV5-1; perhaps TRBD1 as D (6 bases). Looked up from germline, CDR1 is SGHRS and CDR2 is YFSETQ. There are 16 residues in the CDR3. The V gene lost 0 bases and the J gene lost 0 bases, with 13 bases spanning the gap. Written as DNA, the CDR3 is TGCGCCAGCAGCTTGGTAGGCAGGGGTTACTCCTACGAGCAGTACTTC. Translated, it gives CASSLVGRGYSYEQYF.

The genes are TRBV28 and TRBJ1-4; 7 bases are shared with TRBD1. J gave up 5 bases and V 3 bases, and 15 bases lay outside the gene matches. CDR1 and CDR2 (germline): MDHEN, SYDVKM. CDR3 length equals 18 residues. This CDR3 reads CASSLHQGGTDQNEKLFF. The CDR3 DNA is TGTGCCAGCAGTTTGCACCAAGGTGGGACAGACCAAAATGAAAAACTGTTTTTT.